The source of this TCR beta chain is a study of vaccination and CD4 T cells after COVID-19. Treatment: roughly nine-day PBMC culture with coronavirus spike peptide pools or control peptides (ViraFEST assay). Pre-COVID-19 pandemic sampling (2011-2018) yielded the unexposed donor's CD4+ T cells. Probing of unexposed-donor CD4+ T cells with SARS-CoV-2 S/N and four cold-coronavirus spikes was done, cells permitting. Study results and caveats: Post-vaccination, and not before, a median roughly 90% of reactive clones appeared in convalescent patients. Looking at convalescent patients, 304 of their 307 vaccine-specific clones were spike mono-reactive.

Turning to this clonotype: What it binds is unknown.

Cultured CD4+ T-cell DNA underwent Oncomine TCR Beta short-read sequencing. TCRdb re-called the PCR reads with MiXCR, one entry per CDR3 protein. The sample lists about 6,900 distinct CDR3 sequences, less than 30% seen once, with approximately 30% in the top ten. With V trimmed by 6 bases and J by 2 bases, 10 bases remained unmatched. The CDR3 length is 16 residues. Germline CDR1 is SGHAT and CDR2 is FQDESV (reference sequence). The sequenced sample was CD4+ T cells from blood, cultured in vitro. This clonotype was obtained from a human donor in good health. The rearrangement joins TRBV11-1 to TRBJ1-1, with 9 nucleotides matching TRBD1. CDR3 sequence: CASRLGTGRVNTEAFF. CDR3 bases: TGTGCCAGCAGACTTGGGACAGGGCGGGTAAACACTGAAGCTTTCTTT.